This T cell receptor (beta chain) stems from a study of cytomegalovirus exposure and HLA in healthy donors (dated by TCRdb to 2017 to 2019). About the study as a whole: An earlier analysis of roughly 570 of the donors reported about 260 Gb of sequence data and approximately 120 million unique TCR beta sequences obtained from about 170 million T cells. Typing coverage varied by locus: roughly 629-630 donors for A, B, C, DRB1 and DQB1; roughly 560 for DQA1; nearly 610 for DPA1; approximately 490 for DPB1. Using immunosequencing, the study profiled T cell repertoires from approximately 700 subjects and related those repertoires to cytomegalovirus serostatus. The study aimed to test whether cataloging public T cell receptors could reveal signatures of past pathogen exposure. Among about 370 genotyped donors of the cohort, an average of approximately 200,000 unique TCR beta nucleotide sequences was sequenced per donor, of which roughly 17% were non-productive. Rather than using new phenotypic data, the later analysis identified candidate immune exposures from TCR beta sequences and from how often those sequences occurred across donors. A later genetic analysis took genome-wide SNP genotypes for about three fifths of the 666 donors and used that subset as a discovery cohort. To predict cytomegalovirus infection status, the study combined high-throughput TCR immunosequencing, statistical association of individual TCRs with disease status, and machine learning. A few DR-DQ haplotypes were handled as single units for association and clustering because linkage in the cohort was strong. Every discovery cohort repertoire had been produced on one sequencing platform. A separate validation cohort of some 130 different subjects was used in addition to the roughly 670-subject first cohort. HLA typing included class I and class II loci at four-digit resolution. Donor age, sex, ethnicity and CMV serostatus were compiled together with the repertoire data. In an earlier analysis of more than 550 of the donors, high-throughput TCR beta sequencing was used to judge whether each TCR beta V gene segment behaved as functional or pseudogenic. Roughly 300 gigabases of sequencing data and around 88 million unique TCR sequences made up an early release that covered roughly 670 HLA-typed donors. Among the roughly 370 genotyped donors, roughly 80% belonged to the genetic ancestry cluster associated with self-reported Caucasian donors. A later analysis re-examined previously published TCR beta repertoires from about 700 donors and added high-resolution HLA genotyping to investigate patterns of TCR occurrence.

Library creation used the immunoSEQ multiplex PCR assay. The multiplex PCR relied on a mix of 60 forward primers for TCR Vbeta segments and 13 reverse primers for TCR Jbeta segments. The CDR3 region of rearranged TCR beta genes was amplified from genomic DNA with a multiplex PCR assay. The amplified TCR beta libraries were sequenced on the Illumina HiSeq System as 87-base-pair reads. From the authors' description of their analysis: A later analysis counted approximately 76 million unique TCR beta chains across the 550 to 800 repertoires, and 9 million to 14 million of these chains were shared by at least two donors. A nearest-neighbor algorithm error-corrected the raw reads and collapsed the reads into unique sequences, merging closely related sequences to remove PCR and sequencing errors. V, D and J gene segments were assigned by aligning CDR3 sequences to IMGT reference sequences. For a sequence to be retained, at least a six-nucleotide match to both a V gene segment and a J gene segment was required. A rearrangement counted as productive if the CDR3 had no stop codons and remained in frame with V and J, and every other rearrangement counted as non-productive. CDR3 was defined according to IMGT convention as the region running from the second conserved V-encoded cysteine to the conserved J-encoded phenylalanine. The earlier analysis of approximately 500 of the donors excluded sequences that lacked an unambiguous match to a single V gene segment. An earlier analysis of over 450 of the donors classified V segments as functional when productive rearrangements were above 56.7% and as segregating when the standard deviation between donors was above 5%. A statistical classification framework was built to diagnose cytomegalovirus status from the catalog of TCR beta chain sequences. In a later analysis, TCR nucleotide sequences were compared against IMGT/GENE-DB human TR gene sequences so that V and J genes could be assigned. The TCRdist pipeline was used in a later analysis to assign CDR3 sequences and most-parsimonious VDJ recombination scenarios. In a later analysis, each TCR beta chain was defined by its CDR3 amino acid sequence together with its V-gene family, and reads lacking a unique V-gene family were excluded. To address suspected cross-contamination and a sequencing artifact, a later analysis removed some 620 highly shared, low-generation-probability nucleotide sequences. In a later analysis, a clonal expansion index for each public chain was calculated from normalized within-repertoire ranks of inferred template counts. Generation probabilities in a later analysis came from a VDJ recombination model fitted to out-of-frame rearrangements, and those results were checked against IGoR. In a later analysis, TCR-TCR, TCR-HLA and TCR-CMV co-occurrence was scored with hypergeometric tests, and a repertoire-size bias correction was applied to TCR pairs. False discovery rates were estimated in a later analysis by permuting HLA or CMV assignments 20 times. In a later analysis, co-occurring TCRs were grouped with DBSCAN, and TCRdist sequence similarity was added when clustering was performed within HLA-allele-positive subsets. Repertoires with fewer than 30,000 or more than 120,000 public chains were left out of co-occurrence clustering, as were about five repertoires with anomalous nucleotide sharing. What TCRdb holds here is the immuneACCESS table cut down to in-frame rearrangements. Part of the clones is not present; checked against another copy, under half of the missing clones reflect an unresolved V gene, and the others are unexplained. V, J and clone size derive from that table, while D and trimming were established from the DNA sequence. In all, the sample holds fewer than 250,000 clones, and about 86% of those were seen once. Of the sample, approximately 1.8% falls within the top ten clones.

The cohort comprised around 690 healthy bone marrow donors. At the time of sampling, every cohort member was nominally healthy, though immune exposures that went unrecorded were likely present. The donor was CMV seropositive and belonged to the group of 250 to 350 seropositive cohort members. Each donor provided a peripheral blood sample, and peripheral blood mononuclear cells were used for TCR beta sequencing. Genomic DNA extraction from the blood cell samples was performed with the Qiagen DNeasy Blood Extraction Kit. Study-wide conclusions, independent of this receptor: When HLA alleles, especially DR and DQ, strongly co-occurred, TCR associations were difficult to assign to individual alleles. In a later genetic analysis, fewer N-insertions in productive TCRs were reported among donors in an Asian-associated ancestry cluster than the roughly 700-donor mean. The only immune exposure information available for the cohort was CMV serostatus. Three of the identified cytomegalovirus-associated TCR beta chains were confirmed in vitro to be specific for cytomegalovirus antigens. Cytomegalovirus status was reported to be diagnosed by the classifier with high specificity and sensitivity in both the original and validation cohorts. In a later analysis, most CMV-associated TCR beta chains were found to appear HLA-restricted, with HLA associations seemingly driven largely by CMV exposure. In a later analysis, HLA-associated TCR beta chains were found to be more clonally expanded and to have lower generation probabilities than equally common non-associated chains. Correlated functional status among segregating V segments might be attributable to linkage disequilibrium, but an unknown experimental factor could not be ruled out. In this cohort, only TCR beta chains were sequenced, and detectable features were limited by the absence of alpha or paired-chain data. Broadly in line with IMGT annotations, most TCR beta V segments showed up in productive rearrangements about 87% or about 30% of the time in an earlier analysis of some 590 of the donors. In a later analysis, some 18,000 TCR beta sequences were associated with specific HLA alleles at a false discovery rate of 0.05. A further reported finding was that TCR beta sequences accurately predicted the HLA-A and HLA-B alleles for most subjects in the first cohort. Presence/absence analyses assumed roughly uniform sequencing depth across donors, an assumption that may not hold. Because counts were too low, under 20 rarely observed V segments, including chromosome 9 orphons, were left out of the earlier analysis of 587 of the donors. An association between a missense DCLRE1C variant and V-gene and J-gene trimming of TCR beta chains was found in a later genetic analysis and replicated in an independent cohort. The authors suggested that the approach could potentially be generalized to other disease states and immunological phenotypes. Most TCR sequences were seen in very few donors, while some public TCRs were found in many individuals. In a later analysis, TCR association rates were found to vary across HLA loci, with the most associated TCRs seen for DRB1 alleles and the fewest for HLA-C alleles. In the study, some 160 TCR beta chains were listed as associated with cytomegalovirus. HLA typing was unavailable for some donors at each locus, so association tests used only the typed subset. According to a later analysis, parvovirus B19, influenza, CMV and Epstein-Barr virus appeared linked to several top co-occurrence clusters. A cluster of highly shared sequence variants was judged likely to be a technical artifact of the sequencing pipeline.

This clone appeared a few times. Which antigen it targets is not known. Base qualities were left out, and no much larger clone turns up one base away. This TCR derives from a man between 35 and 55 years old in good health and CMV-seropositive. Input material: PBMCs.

CDR3 loop: CASSYQGAYEQYF. The DNA reads as follows: TGTGCCAGCAGTTACCAGGGGGCCTACGAGCAGTACTTC. Rearrangement joined TRBV6-5 to TRBJ2-7; TRBD1 aligns with 7 central bases. The CDR3 contains 13 residues, cysteine and phenylalanine counted. Just CDR3 DNA is preserved here, 39 bases in frame from base 1. V is pruned by 2 bases and J by 2 bases, leaving 0 bases of the junction without a gene match. CDR1 and CDR2 are read off the germline V gene as MNHEY and SVGAGI.